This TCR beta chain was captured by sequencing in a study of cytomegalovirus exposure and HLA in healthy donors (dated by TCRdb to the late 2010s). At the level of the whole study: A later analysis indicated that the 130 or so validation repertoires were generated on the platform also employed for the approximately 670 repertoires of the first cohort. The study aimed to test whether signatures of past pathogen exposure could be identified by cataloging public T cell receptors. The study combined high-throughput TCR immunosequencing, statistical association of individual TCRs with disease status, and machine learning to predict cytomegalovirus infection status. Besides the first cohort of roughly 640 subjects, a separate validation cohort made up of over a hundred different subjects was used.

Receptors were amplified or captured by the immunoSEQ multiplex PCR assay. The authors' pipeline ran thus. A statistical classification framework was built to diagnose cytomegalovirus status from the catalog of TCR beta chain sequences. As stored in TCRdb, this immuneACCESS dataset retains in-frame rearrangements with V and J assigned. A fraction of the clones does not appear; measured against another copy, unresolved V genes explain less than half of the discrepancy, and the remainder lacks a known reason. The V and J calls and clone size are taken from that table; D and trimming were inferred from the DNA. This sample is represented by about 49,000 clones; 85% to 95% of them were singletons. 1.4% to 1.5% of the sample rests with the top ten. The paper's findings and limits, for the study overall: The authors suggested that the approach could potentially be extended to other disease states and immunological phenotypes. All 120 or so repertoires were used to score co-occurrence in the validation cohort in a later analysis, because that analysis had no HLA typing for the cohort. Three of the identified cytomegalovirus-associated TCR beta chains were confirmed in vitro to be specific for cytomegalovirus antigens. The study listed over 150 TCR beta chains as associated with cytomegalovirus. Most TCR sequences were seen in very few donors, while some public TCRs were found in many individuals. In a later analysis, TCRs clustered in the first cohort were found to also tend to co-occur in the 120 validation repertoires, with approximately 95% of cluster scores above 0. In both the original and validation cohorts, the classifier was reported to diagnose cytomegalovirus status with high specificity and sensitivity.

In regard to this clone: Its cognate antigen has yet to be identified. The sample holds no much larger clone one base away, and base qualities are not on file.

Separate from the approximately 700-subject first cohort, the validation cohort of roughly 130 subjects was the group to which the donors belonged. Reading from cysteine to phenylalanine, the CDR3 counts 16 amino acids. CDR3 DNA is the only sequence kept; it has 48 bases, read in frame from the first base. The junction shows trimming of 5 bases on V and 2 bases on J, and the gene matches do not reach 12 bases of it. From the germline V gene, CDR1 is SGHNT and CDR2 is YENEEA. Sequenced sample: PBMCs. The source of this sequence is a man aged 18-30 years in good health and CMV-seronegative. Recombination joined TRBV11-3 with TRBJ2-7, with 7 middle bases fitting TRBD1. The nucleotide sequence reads TGTGCCAGCAGCCAAGACGCCGGACAGGTCACCTACGAGCAGTACTTC. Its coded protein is CASSQDAGQVTYEQYF. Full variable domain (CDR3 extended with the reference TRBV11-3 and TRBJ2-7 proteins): EAGVVQSPRYKIIEKKQPVAFWCNPISGHNTLYWYLQNLGQGPELLIRYENEEAVDDSQLPKDRFSAERLKGVDSTLKIQPAELGDSAVYLCASSQDAGQVTYEQYFGPGTRLTVT.